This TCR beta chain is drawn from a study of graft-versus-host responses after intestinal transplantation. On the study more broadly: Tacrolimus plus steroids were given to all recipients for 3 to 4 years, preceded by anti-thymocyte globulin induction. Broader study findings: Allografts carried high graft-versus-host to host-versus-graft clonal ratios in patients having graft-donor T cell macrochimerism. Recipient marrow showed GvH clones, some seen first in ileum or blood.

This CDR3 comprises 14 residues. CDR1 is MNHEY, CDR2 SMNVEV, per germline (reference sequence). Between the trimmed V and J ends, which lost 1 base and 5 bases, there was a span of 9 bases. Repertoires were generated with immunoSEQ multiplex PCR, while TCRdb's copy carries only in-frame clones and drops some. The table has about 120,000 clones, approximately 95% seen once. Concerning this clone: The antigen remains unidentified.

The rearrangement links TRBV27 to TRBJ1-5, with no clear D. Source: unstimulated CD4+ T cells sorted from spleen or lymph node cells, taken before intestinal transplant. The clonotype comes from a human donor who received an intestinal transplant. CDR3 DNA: TGTGCCAGCAGTTTATTCCAACTCGATCAGCCCCAGCATTTT. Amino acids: CASSLFQLDQPQHF.